This passage covers 24 T cell receptor beta chains from one sample sequenced in a study of cytomegalovirus exposure and HLA in healthy donors. Amplification used 60 Vbeta primers and 13 Jbeta primers. This table comes from immunoSEQ multiplex PCR, and its TCRdb copy is limited to in-frame clones, with some not included. Of some 200,000 clones listed, about 83% are singletons. The sample comprised PBMCs. These receptors were obtained from a female donor in good health and CMV-seronegative.

There are a few counts of this clone. CDR3 sequence: CASSPSLPDSGELFF. The DNA for the CDR3 is TGTGCCAGCTCTCCCTCCTTACCTGACAGCGGGGAGCTGTTTTTT. The J gene is TRBJ2-2, the V gene TRBV18; TRBD1 is a possible D gene (5 bases). The CDR3 is made up of 15 amino acids. V was clipped by 6 bases and J by 7 bases, with 18 bases between them. Germline CDR1 reads KGHSH; CDR2 reads LQKENI. Full variable domain (remainder filled in from reference TRBV18 and TRBJ2-2): NAGVMQNPRHLVRRRGQEARLRCSPMKGHSHVYWYRQLPEEGLKFMVYLQKENIIDESGMPKERFSAEFPKEGPSILRIQQVVRGDSAAYFCASSPSLPDSGELFFGEGSRLTVL.

V and J are TRBV11-2 and TRBJ2-2; 9 bases match TRBD2. Germline V lookup: CDR1 SGHAT, CDR2 FQNNGV. The CDR3 has 20 residues. With 0 bases clipped from V and 3 bases from J, the junction kept 14 bases outside the gene matches. The CDR3 DNA sequence: TGTGCCAGCAGCTTAGAATGCAGGGGGTGTTCTAGCGGGGACACCGGGGAGCTGTTTTTT. It is translated as CASSLECRGCSSGDTGELFF.

This chain connects TRBV27 to TRBJ1-2, with unresolved D. Germline CDR1 and CDR2: MNHEY and SMNVEV (reference sequence). Deletions cut 7 bases from V and 3 bases from J, with 15 bases between. The CDR3 covers 14 residues. CDR3 bases: TGTGCCAGCAAGGCCACGGGTTTATACTATGGCTACACCTTC. This sequence encodes CASKATGLYYGYTF.

The chain carries TRBV11-2 and TRBJ1-1; 7 bases map to TRBD1. This CDR3 has 14 amino acids. Germline CDR1 SGHAT, CDR2 FQNNGV. The junction had 5 bases not matched to a gene; V was cut back by 4 bases and J by 3 bases. The CDR3 reads CASSSNRGDTEAFF. For the CDR3, the DNA is TGTGCCAGCAGCTCCAACAGGGGAGACACTGAAGCTTTCTTT.

V and J are TRBV7-3 and TRBJ2-3, with 11 bases identical to TRBD1. Germline CDR1 is SGHTA and CDR2 is FQGTGA. J was trimmed by 5 bases and V by 4 bases; bases with no gene match: 5. The CDR3 length is 15 residues. CDR3 region: CASSSGQGAGDTQYF. DNA of the CDR3: TGTGCCAGCAGCTCCGGACAGGGGGCGGGAGATACGCAGTATTTT.

The chain uses TRBV27 and TRBJ2-2; 9 nucleotides agree with TRBD1. V shed 5 bases and J 2 bases; nucleotides not matched to a gene: 9. The CDR3 loop spans 17 amino acids. The germline V gene encodes CDR1 MNHEY and CDR2 SMNVEV (reference sequence). The CDR3 protein is CASSPYSTGGNTGELFF. The CDR3 DNA follows: TGTGCCAGCAGTCCCTACTCGACAGGGGGTAACACCGGGGAGCTGTTTTTT.

This clone was observed a handful of times. The chain links TRBV28 to TRBJ2-7, with TRBD2 identical over 8 bases. CDR3 length: 15 residues. Germline CDR1 reads MDHEN; CDR2 reads SYDVKM. The junction had 6 bases not matched to a gene; V was cut back by 4 bases and J by 1 base. Here the CDR3 reads CASSWVAGPSYEQYF. DNA for the CDR3: TGTGCCAGCAGTTGGGTAGCGGGACCATCCTACGAGCAGTACTTC.

J is TRBJ2-3 and V is TRBV29-1; 10 bases map to TRBD2. V lost 7 bases and J lost 6; bases outside the gene matches: 10. The CDR3 has 14 amino acids. The V gene's germline CDR1 is SQVTM and CDR2 ANQGSEA. CDR3 sequence: CSASPSGRGDTQYF. As DNA, the CDR3 is TGCAGCGCCAGTCCTAGCGGGAGAGGGGATACGCAGTATTTT.

This sequence joins TRBV19 and TRBJ1-1, with unresolved D. Germline-derived CDR1 and CDR2 are LNHDA and SQIVND (reference sequence). The ends were cut back, 7 bases at V and 0 bases at J, with 12 bases in the middle. The length of the CDR3 is 14 residues. For the CDR3, the DNA is TGTGCCAGTAATAGACTTGATTTGAACACTGAAGCTTTCTTT. The encoded protein is CASNRLDLNTEAFF.

This chain joins TRBV9 and TRBJ1-2, with TRBD1 matching over 9 bases. After removal of 4 bases from V and 8 bases from J, the junction contained 9 bases not matched to a gene. Germline CDR1 is SGDLS and CDR2 is YYNGEE. The CDR3 loop spans 14 amino acids. CDR3 in DNA: TGTGCCAGCAGCCCTGGGGACAGGGTGGTAGGCTACACCTTC. It is translated as CASSPGDRVVGYTF.

The chain employs TRBV27 and TRBJ2-2, with a weak D call TRBD2 (6 bases). V was shortened by 0 bases and J by 7 bases, with 12 bases between the two germline ends. Germline V gene lookup returns CDR1 MNHEY and CDR2 SMNVEV (reference sequence). The length of the CDR3 is 15 residues. CDR3 region: CASSLSEGGNGELFF. The CDR3 region has the DNA TGTGCCAGCAGTTTATCGGAGGGCGGAAACGGGGAGCTGTTTTTT.

This rearrangement joins TRBV2 to TRBJ2-1; a weak D match, TRBD2 (5 bases). V dropped 2 bases and J dropped 8 bases, with 13 bases sitting between them. CDR1 and CDR2 (germline): SNHLY, FYNNEI. This CDR3 region has 14 residues. The CDR3: CASSERVAFDEQFF. The CDR3 nucleotides read TGTGCCAGCAGTGAAAGGGTAGCGTTCGATGAGCAGTTCTTC.

This rearrangement joins TRBV21-1 to TRBJ2-1; no check of the table's D call, TRBD2, against the DNA was made. TRBV21-1 is reported as a pseudogene. This CDR3 region has 14 residues. Here the CDR3 DNA reads TGTGCCAGACACACTAGCGGGATCTACAATGAGCAGTTCTTC. This translates into CARHTSGIYNEQFF.

V usage is TRBV20-1 and J usage is TRBJ2-1; maybe TRBD2 (6 bases). Germline V lookup: CDR1 DFQATT, CDR2 SNEGSKA (reference sequence). Trimming left V 3 bases short and J 15 bases short, with 15 bases between. This CDR3 has 11 amino acids. CDR3 residues: CSASRAGGRFF. CDR3 nucleotide sequence: TGCAGTGCTAGCCGAGCGGGTGGGCGGTTCTTC.

V usage is TRBV30 and J usage is TRBJ1-5; D unclear. V dropped 5 bases and J dropped 1 base, with 12 bases sitting between them. This CDR3 region has 14 residues. The germline V gene has CDR1 GTSNPN and CDR2 SVGIG (reference sequence). CDR3 region: CAWASSTSNQPQHF. DNA of the CDR3: TGTGCCTGGGCCTCCAGTACGAGCAATCAGCCCCAGCATTTT.

The chain recombines TRBV2 with TRBJ1-1; D is possibly TRBD1 (6 bases). Germline CDR1 is SNHLY and CDR2 is FYNNEI. Trimming pared 1 base from V and 2 bases from J, leaving 11 bases between. This CDR3 spans 15 amino acids. The CDR3 region has the DNA TGTGCCAGCAGTGAAGAGGGAGGGGGAAACACTGAAGCTTTCTTT. Translated, it gives CASSEEGGGNTEAFF.

This chain joins TRBV5-1 and TRBJ1-2, with 9 bases identical to TRBD1. V was pared by 4 bases and J by 2 bases, with 6 bases of the junction left unmatched. Germline assignment: CDR1 SGHRS and CDR2 YFSETQ. The CDR3 loop spans 15 amino acids. The CDR3 protein is CASSPRQGGNYGYTF. DNA of the CDR3: TGCGCCAGCAGCCCCCGACAGGGGGGAAACTATGGCTACACCTTC.

V gene TRBV7-6 combines with J gene TRBJ2-4, with no clear D. The V and J ends lost 4 bases and 0 bases respectively, with 7 bases between them. The CDR3 length is 14 residues. Germline CDR1 SGHVS, CDR2 FNYEAQ. CDR3 protein: CASSSSIAKNIQYF. CDR3 nucleotides: TGTGCCAGCAGCTCTAGTATAGCCAAAAACATTCAGTACTTC.

This rearrangement joins TRBV28 to TRBJ1-2; D is uncertain. V dropped 3 bases and J dropped 8 bases, with 16 bases sitting between them. The CDR3 contains 14 residues. Germline CDR1 reads MDHEN; CDR2 reads SYDVKM. The CDR3 bases are TGTGCCAGCAGTTTGCGGTACACCGCGAGAGGCTACACCTTC. This encodes CASSLRYTARGYTF.

This clone was counted between two and nine times. The chain recombines TRBV6-6 with TRBJ2-2, with D maybe TRBD2 (6 bases). The length of the CDR3 is 14 residues. The V gene lost 8 bases and the J gene lost 3 bases, with 13 bases spanning the gap. Germline assignment: CDR1 MNHNY and CDR2 SVGAGI (reference sequence). CDR3 region: CASGDSGDTGELFF. CDR3 coding DNA: TGTGCCAGCGGTGATAGCGGTGACACCGGGGAGCTGTTTTTT.

This chain joins TRBV9 and TRBJ2-1; TRBD1 aligns across 9 bases. CDR3 length: 16 residues. CDR1 is SGDLS and CDR2 is YYNGEE in the germline V gene. V dropped 4 bases and J dropped 7; count of bases not matched to a gene: 12. The CDR3 loop reads CASSPSPRTGVNEQFF. The CDR3 DNA is TGTGCCAGCAGCCCATCCCCCCGGACAGGGGTGAATGAGCAGTTCTTC. Full variable domain (remainder filled in from reference TRBV9 and TRBJ2-1): DSGVTQTPKHLITATGQRVTLRCSPRSGDLSVYWYQQSLDQGLQFLIQYYNGEERAKGNILERFSAQQFPDLHSELNLSSLELGDSALYFCASSPSPRTGVNEQFFGPGTRLTVL.

J is TRBJ2-1 and V is TRBV27; 14 bases agree with TRBD2. The CDR3 spans 15 residues. Per the germline V gene, CDR1 is MNHEY and CDR2 is SMNVEV (reference sequence). Losses at the gene ends were 5 bases for V and 9 bases for J; bases not matched to a gene: 6. The CDR3 loop is CASSPGLAGGAEQFF. The CDR3 bases are TGTGCCAGCAGTCCTGGACTAGCGGGAGGTGCTGAGCAGTTCTTC.

This chain links TRBV7-8 with TRBJ2-1; no definite D call. This CDR3 has 14 amino acids. V was trimmed by 1 base and J by 5 bases, leaving 9 bases between them. CDR1 SGHVS and CDR2 FQNEAQ come from the germline V gene. This chain's CDR3 is CASSLVAGNNEQFF. The DNA for the CDR3 is TGTGCCAGCAGCTTAGTGGCAGGAAACAATGAGCAGTTCTTC. The entire variable domain, with the rest obtained from reference TRBV7-8 and TRBJ2-1, is as follows: GAGVSQSPRYKVAKRGQDVALRCDPISGHVSLFWYQQALGQGPEFLTYFQNEAQLDKSGLPSDRFFAERPEGSVSTLKIQRTQQEDSAVYLCASSLVAGNNEQFFGPGTRLTVL.

The J gene is TRBJ2-7, the V gene TRBV11-2, with 7 bases fitting TRBD2. V was pared by 5 bases and J by 2 bases, with 9 bases of the junction left unmatched. Germline assignment: CDR1 SGHAT and CDR2 FQNNGV. The CDR3 spans 15 residues. CDR3 nucleotides: TGTGCCAGCAGCCTCCGGGACTACCGGCCCTACGAGCAGTACTTC. The encoded protein is CASSLRDYRPYEQYF.